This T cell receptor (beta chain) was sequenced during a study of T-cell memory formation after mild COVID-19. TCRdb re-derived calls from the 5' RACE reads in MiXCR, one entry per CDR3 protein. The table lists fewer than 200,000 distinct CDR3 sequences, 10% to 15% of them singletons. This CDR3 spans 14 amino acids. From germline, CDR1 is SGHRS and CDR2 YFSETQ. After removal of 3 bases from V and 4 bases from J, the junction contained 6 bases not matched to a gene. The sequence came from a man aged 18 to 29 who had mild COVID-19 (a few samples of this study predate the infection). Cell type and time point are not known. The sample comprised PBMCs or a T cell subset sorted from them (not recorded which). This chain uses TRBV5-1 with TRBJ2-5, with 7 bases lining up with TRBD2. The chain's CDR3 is CASSSGASGETQYF. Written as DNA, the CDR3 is TGCGCCAGCAGCTCCGGTGCTAGCGGAGAGACCCAGTACTTC.